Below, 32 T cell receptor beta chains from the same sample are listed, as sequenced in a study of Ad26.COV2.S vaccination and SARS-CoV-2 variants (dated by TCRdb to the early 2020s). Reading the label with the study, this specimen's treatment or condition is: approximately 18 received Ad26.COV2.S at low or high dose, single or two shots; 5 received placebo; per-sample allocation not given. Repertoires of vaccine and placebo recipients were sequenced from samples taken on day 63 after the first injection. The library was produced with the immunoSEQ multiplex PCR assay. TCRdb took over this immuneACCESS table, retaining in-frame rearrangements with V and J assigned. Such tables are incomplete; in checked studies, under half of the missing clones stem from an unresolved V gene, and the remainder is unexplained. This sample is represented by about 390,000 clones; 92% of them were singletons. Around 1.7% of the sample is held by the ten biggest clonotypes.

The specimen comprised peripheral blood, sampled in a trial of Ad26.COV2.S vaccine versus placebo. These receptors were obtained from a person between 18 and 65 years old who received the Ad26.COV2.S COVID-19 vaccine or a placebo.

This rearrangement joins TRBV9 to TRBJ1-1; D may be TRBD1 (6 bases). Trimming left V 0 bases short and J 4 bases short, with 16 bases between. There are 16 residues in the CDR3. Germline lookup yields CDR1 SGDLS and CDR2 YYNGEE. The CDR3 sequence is CASSVVDRGVGTEAFF. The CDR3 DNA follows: TGTGCCAGCAGCGTAGTGGATAGGGGGGTCGGCACTGAAGCTTTCTTT.

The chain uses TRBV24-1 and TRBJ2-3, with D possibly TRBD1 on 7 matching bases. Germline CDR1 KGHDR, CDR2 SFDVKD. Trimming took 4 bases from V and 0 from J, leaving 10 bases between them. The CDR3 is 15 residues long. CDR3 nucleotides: TGTGCCACCAGTGAGTCAGGGGGGAGCACAGATACGCAGTATTTT. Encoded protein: CATSESGGSTDTQYF.

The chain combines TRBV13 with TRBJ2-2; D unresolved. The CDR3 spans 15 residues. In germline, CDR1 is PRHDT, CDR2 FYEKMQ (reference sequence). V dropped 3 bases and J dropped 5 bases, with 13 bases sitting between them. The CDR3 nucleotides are TGTGCCAGCAGCTTCCAAGTGGACGGGACCGGGGAGCTGTTTTTT. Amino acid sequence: CASSFQVDGTGELFF.

The CDR3 DNA follows: TGTGCCAGCAGTTTTCAGTACACCGGGGAGCTGTTTTTT. The encoded protein is CASSFQYTGELFF. This chain uses TRBV6-5 with TRBJ2-2, with D uncertain. CDR3 length: 13 amino acids. Trimming removed 4 bases at V and 3 bases at J, with 6 bases between. CDR1 is MNHEY, CDR2 SVGAGI, per germline.

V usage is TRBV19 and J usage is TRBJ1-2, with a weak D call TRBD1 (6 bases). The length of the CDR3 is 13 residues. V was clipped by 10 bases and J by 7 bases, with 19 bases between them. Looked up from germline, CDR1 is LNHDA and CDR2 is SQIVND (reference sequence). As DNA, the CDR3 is TGTGCCACCACCCTGGGGGGGGCTAGTGGCTACACCTTC. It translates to CATTLGGASGYTF.

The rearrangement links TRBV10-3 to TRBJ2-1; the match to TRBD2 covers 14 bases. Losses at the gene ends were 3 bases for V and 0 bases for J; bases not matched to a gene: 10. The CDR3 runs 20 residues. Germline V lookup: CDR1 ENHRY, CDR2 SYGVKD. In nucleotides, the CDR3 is TGTGCCATCAGTGACCTAGGACTAGCGGGGGGCCCTAGCTCCTACAATGAGCAGTTCTTC. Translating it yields CAISDLGLAGGPSSYNEQFF.

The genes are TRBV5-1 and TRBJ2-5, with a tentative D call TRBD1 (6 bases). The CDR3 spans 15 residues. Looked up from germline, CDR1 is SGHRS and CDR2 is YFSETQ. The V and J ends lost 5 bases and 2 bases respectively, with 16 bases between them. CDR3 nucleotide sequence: TGCGCCAGCAGACAAGCGGACGGACAGCAAGAGACCCAGTACTTC. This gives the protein CASRQADGQQETQYF. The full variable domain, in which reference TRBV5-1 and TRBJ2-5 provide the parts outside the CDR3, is KAGVTQTPRYLIKTRGQQVTLSCSPISGHRSVSWYQQTPGQGLQFLFEYFSETQRNKGNFPGRFSGRQFSNSRSEMNVSTLELGDSALYLCASRQADGQQETQYFGPGTRLLVL.

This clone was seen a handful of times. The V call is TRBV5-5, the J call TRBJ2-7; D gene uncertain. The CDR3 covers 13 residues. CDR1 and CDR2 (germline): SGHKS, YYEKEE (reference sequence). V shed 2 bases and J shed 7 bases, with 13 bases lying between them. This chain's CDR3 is CASSFWSASEQYF. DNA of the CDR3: TGTGCCAGCAGCTTTTGGTCAGCCAGTGAGCAGTACTTC. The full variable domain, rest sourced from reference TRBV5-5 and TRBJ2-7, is DAGVTQSPTHLIKTRGQQVTLRCSPISGHKSVSWYQQVLGQGPQFIFQYYEKEERGRGNFPDRFSARQFPNYSSELNVNALLLGDSALYLCASSFWSASEQYFGPGTRLTVT.

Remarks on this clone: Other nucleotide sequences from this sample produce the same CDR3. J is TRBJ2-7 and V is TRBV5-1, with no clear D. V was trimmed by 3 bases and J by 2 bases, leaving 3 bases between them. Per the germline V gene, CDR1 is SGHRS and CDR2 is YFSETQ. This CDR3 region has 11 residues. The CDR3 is CASSYAYEQYF. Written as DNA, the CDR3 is TGCGCCAGCAGCTACGCCTACGAGCAGTACTTC.

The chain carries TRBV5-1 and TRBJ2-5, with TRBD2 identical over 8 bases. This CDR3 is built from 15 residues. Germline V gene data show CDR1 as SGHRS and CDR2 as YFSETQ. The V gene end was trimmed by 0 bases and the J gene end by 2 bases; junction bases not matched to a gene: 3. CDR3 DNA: TGCGCCAGCAGCTTGGAACTAGCGGCGCAAGAGACCCAGTACTTC. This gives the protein CASSLELAAQETQYF.

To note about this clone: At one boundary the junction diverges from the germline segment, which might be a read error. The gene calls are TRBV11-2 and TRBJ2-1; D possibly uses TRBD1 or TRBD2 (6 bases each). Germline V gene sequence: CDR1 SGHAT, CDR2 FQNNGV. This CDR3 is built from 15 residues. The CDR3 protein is CASSLDWGASNEQFF. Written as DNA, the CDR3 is TGTGCCAGCAGCCTAGACTGGGGGGCCTCAAATGAGCAGTTCTTC.

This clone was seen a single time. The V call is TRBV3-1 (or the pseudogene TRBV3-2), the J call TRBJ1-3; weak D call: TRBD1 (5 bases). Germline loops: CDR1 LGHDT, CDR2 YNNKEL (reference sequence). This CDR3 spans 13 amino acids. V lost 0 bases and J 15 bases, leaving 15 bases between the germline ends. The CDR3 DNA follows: TGTGCCAGCAGCCAAGAGTATCGGGGGAGGTCATATTTT. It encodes CASSQEYRGRSYF.

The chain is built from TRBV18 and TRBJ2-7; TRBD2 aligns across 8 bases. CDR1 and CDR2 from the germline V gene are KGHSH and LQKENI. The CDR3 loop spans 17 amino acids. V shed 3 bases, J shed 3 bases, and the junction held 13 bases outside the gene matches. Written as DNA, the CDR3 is TGTGCCAGCTCACCTTCCCCGGGACTAGTGATGAGCTACGAGCAGTACTTC. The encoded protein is CASSPSPGLVMSYEQYF.

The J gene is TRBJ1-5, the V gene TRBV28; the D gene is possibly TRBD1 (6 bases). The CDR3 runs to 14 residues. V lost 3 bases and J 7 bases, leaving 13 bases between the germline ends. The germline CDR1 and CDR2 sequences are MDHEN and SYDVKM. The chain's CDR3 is CASSFRGGPQPQHF. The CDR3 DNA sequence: TGTGCCAGCAGTTTTAGGGGGGGACCCCAGCCCCAGCATTTT. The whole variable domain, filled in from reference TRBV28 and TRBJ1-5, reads DVKVTQSSRYLVKRTGEKVFLECVQDMDHENMFWYRQDPGLGLRLIYFSYDVKMKEKGDIPEGYSVSREKKERFSLILESASTNQTSMYLCASSFRGGPQPQHFGDGTRLSIL.

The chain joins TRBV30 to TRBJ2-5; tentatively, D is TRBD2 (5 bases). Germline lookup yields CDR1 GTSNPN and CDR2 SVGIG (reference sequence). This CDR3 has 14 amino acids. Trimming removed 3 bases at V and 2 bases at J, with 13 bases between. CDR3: CAWRATGLQETQYF. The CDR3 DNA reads TGTGCCTGGAGGGCGACGGGATTACAAGAGACCCAGTACTTC.

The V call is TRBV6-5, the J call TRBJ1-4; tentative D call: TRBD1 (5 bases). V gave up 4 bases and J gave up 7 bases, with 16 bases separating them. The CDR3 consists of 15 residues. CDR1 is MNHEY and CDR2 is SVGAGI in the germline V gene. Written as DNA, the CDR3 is TGTGCCAGCAGTTCCCTGTTGGGGGGGGTTGAAAAACTGTTTTTT. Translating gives CASSSLLGGVEKLFF.

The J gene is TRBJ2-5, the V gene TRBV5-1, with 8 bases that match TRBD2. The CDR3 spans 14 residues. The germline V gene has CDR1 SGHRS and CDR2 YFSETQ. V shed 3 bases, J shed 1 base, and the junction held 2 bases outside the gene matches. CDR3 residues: CASSSGGRQETQYF. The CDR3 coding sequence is TGCGCCAGCAGCTCGGGGGGGCGCCAAGAGACCCAGTACTTC.

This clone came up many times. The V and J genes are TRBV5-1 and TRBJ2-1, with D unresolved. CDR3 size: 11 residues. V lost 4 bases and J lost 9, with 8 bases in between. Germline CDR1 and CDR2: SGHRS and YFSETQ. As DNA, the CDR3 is TGCGCCAGCAGCCCTCAAACTGAGCAGTTCTTC. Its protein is CASSPQTEQFF.

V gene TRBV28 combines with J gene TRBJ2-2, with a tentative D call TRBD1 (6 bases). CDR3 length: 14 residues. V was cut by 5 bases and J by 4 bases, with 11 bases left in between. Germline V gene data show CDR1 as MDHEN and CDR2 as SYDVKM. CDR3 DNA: TGTGCCAGCAGTCCACAGGGTATCACCGGGGAGCTGTTTTTT. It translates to CASSPQGITGELFF.

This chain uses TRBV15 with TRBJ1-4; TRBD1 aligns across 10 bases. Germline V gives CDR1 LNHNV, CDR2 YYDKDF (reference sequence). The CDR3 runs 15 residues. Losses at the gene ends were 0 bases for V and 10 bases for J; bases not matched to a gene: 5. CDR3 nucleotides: TGTGCCACCAGCAGAGACTTGGGACAGGGGAGAAAACTGTTTTTT. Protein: CATSRDLGQGRKLFF. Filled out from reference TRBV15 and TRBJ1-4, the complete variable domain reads DAMVIQNPRYQVTQFGKPVTLSCSQTLNHNVMYWYQQKSSQAPKLLFHYYDKDFNNEADTPDNFQSRRPNTSFCFLDIRSPGLGDTAMYLCATSRDLGQGRKLFFGSGTQLSVL.

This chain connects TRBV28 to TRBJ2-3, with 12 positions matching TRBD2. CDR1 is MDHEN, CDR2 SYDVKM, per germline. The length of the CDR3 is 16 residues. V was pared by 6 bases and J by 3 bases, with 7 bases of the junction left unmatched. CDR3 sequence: CASSPSGGAGTDTQYF. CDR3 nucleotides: TGTGCCAGCAGCCCTAGCGGGGGGGCGGGAACAGATACGCAGTATTTT.

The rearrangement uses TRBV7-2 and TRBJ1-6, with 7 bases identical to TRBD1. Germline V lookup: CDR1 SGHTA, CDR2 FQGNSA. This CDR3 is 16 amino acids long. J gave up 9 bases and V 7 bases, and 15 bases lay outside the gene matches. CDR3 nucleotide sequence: TGTGCCAGCACCCAGGGGGTTGGCTCGACAAGTTCACCCCTCCACTTT. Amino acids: CASTQGVGSTSSPLHF.

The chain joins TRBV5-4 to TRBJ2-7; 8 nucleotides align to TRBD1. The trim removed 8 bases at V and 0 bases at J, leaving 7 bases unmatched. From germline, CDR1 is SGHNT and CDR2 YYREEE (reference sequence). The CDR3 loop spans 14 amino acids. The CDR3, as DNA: TGTGCCAGTAAAGGACAGGGCCACTCCTACGAGCAGTACTTC. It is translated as CASKGQGHSYEQYF.

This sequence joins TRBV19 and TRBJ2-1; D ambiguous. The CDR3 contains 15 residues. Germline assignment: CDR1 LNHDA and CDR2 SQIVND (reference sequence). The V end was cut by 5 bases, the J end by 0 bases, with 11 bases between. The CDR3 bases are TGTGCCAGTAGTCGGGCAGTTAGCTCCTACAATGAGCAGTTCTTC. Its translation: CASSRAVSSYNEQFF. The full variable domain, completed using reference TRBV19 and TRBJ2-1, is DGGITQSPKYLFRKEGQNVTLSCEQNLNHDAMYWYRQDPGQGLRLIYYSQIVNDFQKGDIAEGYSVSREKKESFPLTVTSAQKNPTAFYLCASSRAVSSYNEQFFGPGTRLTVL.

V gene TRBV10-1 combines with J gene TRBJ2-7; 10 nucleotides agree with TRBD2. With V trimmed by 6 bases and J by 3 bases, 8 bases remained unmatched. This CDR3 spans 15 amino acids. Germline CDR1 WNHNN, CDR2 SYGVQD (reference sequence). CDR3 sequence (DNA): TGCGCCAGCAGCCCGCTAGCGGGAGACTACTACGAGCAGTACTTC. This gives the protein CASSPLAGDYYEQYF.

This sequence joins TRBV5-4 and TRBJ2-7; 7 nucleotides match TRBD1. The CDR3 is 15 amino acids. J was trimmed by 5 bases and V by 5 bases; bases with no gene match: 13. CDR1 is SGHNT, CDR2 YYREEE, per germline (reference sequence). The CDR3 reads CASSSILQGPDEQYF. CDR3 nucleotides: TGTGCCAGCAGTTCGATCCTACAGGGGCCCGACGAGCAGTACTTC.

CDR3 protein: CASSLAGGTYEQYF. CDR3 sequence (DNA): TGCGCCAGCAGCTTGGCTGGCGGAACCTACGAGCAGTACTTC. V is TRBV5-1 and J is TRBJ2-7; D ambiguous. V lost 0 bases, J lost 2 bases, and 9 bases lay in between. The CDR3 runs to 14 residues. Germline V gives CDR1 SGHRS, CDR2 YFSETQ.

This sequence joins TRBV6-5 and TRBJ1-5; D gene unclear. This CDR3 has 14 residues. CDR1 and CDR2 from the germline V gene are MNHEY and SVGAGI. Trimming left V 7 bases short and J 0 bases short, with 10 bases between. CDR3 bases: TGTGCCAGCAAATCGGCGGGTAGCAATCAGCCCCAGCATTTT. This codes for CASKSAGSNQPQHF.

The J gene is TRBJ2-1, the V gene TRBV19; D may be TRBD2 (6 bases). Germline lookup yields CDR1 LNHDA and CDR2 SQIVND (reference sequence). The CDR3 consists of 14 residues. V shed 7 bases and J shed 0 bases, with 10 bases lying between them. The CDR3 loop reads CASTRRGSYNEQFF. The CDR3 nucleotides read TGTGCCAGTACCCGGCGGGGCTCCTACAATGAGCAGTTCTTC.

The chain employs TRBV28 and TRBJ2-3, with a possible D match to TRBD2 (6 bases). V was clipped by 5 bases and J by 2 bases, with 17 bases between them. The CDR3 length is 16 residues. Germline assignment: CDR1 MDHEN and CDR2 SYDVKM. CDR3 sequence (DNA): TGTGCCAGCAGTGCCTTTGTGGGGGGATTCACAGATACGCAGTATTTT. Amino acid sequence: CASSAFVGGFTDTQYF.

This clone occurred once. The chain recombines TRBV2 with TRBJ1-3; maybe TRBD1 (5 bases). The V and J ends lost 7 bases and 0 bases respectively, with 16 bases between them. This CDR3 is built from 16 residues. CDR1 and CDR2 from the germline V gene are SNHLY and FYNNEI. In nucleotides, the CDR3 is TGTGCCAGCACCCCCGGCAGGGCGAGCTCTGGAAACACCATATATTTT. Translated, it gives CASTPGRASSGNTIYF.

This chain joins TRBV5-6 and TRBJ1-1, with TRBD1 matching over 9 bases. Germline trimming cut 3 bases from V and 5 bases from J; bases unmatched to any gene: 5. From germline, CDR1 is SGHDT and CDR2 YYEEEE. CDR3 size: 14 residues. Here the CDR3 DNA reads TGTGCCAGCAGCTACCCGGGACAGGGAACTGAAGCTTTCTTT. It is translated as CASSYPGQGTEAFF.